The 14 T cell receptor beta chains below were found in one sample sequenced in a study of CD8+CD57+ T cells in acquired aplastic anemia. Flow cytometry had shown expanded CD8+CD57+ cells in the patients chosen for sequencing. Using genomic DNA as the template, TCR beta VDJ and CDR3 profiling was carried out. TCRdb used MiXCR to reprocess the reads, holding one entry per CDR3 protein. This sample has 450,000 to 550,000 distinct CDR3 sequences, with 25% to 40% found just once. Sequenced: sorted CD4+, CD8+, or CD8+CD57+ T cells (not recorded which) from PBMCs. Source of these receptors: a human donor with aplastic anemia.

Worth noting for this clonotype: One base away lies a much larger clone, so this may be a sequencing read error. V is TRBV10-3 and J is TRBJ1-2; 7 bases are shared with TRBD1. Germline V gene lookup returns CDR1 ENHRY and CDR2 SYGVKD. This CDR3 is 13 amino acids long. In nucleotides, the CDR3 is TGTGCCAGCAGTTATGGGGACAGCTATGGCTACACCTTC. This encodes CASSYGDSYGYTF.

The chain recombines TRBV2 with TRBJ1-4, with 10 bases fitting TRBD1. The CDR3 is made up of 14 amino acids. Germline CDR1 and CDR2: SNHLY and FYNNEI. V was clipped by 6 bases and J by 7 bases; unmatched bases: 5. The CDR3 coding sequence is TGTGCCAGCAGAAGGGACAGGGGAAGTGAAAAACTGTTTTTT. Protein sequence: CASRRDRGSEKLFF.

The J gene is TRBJ2-5, the V gene TRBV12-3 or TRBV12-4, with TRBD1 as a possible D gene (6 bases). The length of the CDR3 is 14 residues. V shed 5 bases and J shed 0 bases, with 10 bases lying between them. The CDR3 protein is CASSGGQYQETQYF. Here the CDR3 DNA reads TGTGCCAGCAGTGGCGGACAGTACCAAGAGACCCAGTACTTC.

The chain employs TRBV5-4 and TRBJ1-1; 9 nucleotides align to TRBD1. This CDR3 has 15 amino acids. Trimming took 1 base from V and 1 from J; bases not matched to a gene: 2. Germline V CDR1 and CDR2: SGHNT, YYREEE (reference sequence). CDR3 residues: CASSLMGQGNTEAFF. Here the CDR3 DNA reads TGTGCCAGCAGCTTGATGGGACAGGGGAACACTGAAGCTTTCTTT. Supplemented by reference TRBV5-4 and TRBJ1-1, the full variable domain reads ETGVTQSPTHLIKTRGQQVTLRCSSQSGHNTVSWYQQALGQGPQFIFQYYREEENGRGNFPPRFSGLQFPNYSSELNVNALELDDSALYLCASSLMGQGNTEAFFGQGTRLTVV.

The gene calls are TRBV7-7 and TRBJ2-2; 10 nucleotides match TRBD2. Germline loops: CDR1 SSHAT, CDR2 FNYEAQ (reference sequence). This CDR3 is built from 16 residues. The CDR3 coding sequence is TGTGCTAGTAGCCGACTAGCGGGCACCAACCCCGGGGAGCTGTTTTTT. Protein: CASSRLAGTNPGELFF. Full variable domain (rest looked up from reference TRBV7-7 and TRBJ2-2): GAGVSQSPRYKVTKRGQDVTLRCDPISSHATLYWYQQALGQGPEFLTYFNYEAQPDKSGLPSDRFSAERPEGSISTLTIQRTEQRDSAMYRCASSRLAGTNPGELFFGEGSRLTVL.

With respect to this clonotype: A much larger clone sits a single nucleotide away, making a read error possible. The chain couples TRBV5-5 to TRBJ1-5; D perhaps matches TRBD1 (5 bases). CDR3 length: 16 residues. Germline V gene lookup returns CDR1 SGHKS and CDR2 YYEKEE (reference sequence). In nucleotides, the CDR3 is TGTGCCAGCAGCTTGATCCGAGACAGCTACAATCAGCCCAAGCATTTT. This gives the protein CASSLIRDSYNQPKHF. The full variable domain, rest sourced from reference TRBV5-5 and TRBJ1-5, is DAGVTQSPTHLIKTRGQQVTLRCSPISGHKSVSWYQQVLGQGPQFIFQYYEKEERGRGNFPDRFSARQFPNYSSELNVNALLLGDSALYLCASSLIRDSYNQPKHFGDGTRLSIL.

This clonotype was picked up a small number of times. The chain has TRBV5-6 and TRBJ1-5; 9 bases align to TRBD1. The V and J ends lost 3 bases and 3 bases, in that order; junction bases with no gene match: 10. This CDR3 contains 17 residues. CDR1 SGHDT and CDR2 YYEEEE come from the germline V gene. Here the CDR3 DNA reads TGTGCCAGCAGCTCGACCCTGGGACAGGGATTCAATCAGCCCCAGCATTTT. Translation: CASSSTLGQGFNQPQHF.

A few counts support this clonotype. The chain combines TRBV4-3 with TRBJ1-1; D is ambiguous. V lost 0 bases and J 0 bases, leaving 8 bases between the germline ends. The CDR3 runs to 15 residues. CDR1 is LGHNA, CDR2 YSLEER, per germline. This chain's CDR3 is CASSQDYRVNTEAFF. The DNA of the CDR3 is TGCGCCAGCAGCCAAGACTATAGGGTGAACACTGAAGCTTTCTTT.

This clonotype appeared many times. V is TRBV10-3 and J is TRBJ2-1; 7 bases are a match to TRBD1. V lost 9 bases to trimming and J lost 6 bases; unmatched junction nucleotides: 8. Per the germline V gene, CDR1 is ENHRY and CDR2 is SYGVKD. The CDR3 runs to 13 residues. CDR3 nucleotides: TGTGCCATGACAGGGAGTTTAGGCAATGAGCAGTTCTTC. Amino acids: CAMTGSLGNEQFF.

This clonotype was seen at least ten times. The gene calls are TRBV9 and TRBJ2-2, with D hard to call. Trimming removed 0 bases from V and 2 bases from J, with 5 bases in between. CDR1 and CDR2 from the germline V gene are SGDLS and YYNGEE. This CDR3 region has 14 residues. The CDR3 loop is CASSVEPNTGELFF. CDR3 in DNA: TGTGCCAGCAGCGTAGAACCAAACACCGGGGAGCTGTTTTTT.

This clonotype was picked up many times. The rearrangement links TRBV19 to TRBJ2-5; a weak D match, TRBD1 (5 bases). With 5 bases removed from V and 5 bases from J, the gap between germline ends came to 12 bases. Germline CDR1 is LNHDA and CDR2 is SQIVND (reference sequence). This CDR3 is built from 13 residues. The CDR3 spells CASSETARETQYF. CDR3 nucleotides: TGTGCCAGTAGTGAGACAGCCAGGGAGACCCAGTACTTC.

The chain is built from TRBV24-1 and TRBJ2-2, with unresolved D. The CDR3 extends over 11 amino acids. V was cut by 5 bases and J by 6 bases, with 3 bases left in between. CDR1 and CDR2 from the germline V gene are KGHDR and SFDVKD. CDR3: CATSVAGELFF. Here the CDR3 DNA reads TGTGCCACCAGTGTCGCCGGGGAGCTGTTTTTT.

This sequence joins TRBV6-1 and TRBJ2-7, with 8 bases aligning to TRBD2. Trimming at V came to 5 bases and at J to 0 bases, leaving 6 bases not matched to a gene. The CDR3 has 15 amino acids. Looked up from germline, CDR1 is MNHNS and CDR2 is SASEGT. DNA of the CDR3: TGTGCCAGCAGTCCTCGGGAGGGCTACTCCTACGAGCAGTACTTC. Residues: CASSPREGYSYEQYF.

This chain connects TRBV15 to TRBJ2-7; possibly TRBD2 for D (5 bases). The CDR3 is 14 residues long. The germline V gene has CDR1 LNHNV and CDR2 YYDKDF (reference sequence). Trimming stripped 1 base from V and 0 bases from J, with 7 bases between. CDR3 loop: CATSRGGRSYEQYF. CDR3 in DNA: TGTGCCACCAGCAGAGGAGGGCGCTCCTACGAGCAGTACTTC.